This T cell receptor beta chain was sequenced in a study of T cells in Graves' hyperthyroidism and ophthalmopathy. Study background: The initial diagnosis was the point when peripheral blood was collected, ahead of any treatment.

The CDR3 sequence is 12 residues long. Germline V gives CDR1 MNHNS, CDR2 SASEGT. The ends were cut back, 6 bases at V and 3 bases at J, with 9 bases in the middle. TCR beta CDR3 regions were amplified from RNA. The TCR CDR3 was amplified in a first-round RT-PCR using the HTBI primer set. TCRdb processed the multiplex PCR reads anew with MiXCR; each CDR3 protein has one entry. The data show 700,000 or so distinct CDR3 sequences, around 17% seen once. The PBMCs were sourced from fresh peripheral blood (more than 9 ml). Findings and caveats of the study: Most thyroid-expanded clonotypes above 0.001 were also found in blood.

This clonotype was counted at least ten times. Its specificity is not known. This sequence originates from a man aged 18 to 29 with Graves' hyperthyroidism. The chain joins TRBV6-1 to TRBJ2-7; D remains unclear. Sequencing was carried out using blood. The CDR3 spells CASSSLLYEQYF. The CDR3 nucleotides read TGTGCCAGCAGCTCGCTACTCTACGAGCAGTACTTC.